The 32 T cell receptor beta chains reported below all come from one sample, sequenced in a study of read filtering for tumor transcriptome and immune sequencing (TCRdb year 2020). Instrument used: Illumina HiSeq 4000. Starting from approximately 400 ng RNA, TCR libraries were constructed with the Immunoverse kit using molecular barcoded adaptors that cover the alpha/delta and beta/gamma chains. Starting from the raw public reads, TCRdb applied fastp trimming at Q25, assembled clones with MiXCR and retained in-frame beta chains. Rows with one shared CDR3 protein collapse into an entry with the most common genes and DNA. Present in this sample are some 48,000 distinct CDR3 sequences, less than 20% of which were seen just once. The ten biggest clones cover approximately 15% of the sample. Material: a population of CD138-negative cells sorted from bone marrow. According to the study, the label for this sample's cell subset or site signals: bone marrow mononuclear cells depleted of CD138+ plasma/myeloma cells by negative magnetic selection. These receptors were obtained from a donor aged 40 or over with multiple myeloma.

This clonotype was recorded at least ten times. This chain joins TRBV10-2 and TRBJ1-5, with 9 nucleotides matching TRBD1. The CDR3 loop spans 13 amino acids. CDR1 and CDR2 (germline): WSHSY, SAAADI. V dropped 7 bases and J dropped 6; count of bases not matched to a gene: 4. The CDR3, as DNA: TGCGCCAGCACCACAGGGGGCCCTCAGCCCCAGCATTTT. Its translation is CASTTGGPQPQHF.

This clonotype has a count of ten or more. The chain employs TRBV6-2 or TRBV6-3 and TRBJ2-7; 10 bases line up with TRBD1. With V trimmed by 7 bases and J by 4 bases, 7 bases remained unmatched. The CDR3 totals 14 residues. The germline V gene has CDR1 MNHEY and CDR2 SVGEGT. The CDR3 spells CASKITGQGYEQYF. CDR3 sequence (DNA): TGTGCCAGCAAGATTACGGGACAGGGGTACGAGCAGTACTTC.

In this sample, this clonotype turned up many times. V gene TRBV5-1 combines with J gene TRBJ2-2; TRBD1 aligns across 7 bases. V shed 1 base, J shed 2 bases, and the junction held 2 bases outside the gene matches. Germline V lookup: CDR1 SGHRS, CDR2 YFSETQ. The CDR3 runs to 15 residues. The CDR3 DNA follows: TGCGCCAGCAGCTTGACAGGGGCTAACACCGGGGAGCTGTTTTTT. Translated, it gives CASSLTGANTGELFF.

This clonotype was counted a few times. V and J are TRBV7-8 and TRBJ1-3, with unresolved D. The CDR3 spans 14 residues. The ends were cut back, 5 bases at V and 0 bases at J, with 8 bases in the middle. CDR1 SGHVS and CDR2 FQNEAQ come from the germline V gene. This CDR3 is CASSTTSSGNTIYF. The CDR3 DNA reads as TGTGCCAGCAGCACCACCAGCTCTGGAAACACCATATATTTT.

The table lists this clonotype with many counts. This sequence joins TRBV15 and TRBJ2-7; no definite D call. The germline gives CDR1 LNHNV, CDR2 YYDKDF (reference sequence). The CDR3 loop spans 14 amino acids. The germline V and J ends were trimmed by 5 bases and 2 bases, with 13 bases remaining between them. DNA for the CDR3: TGTGCCACCAGCTCAGGCACGTTCACCTACGAGCAGTACTTC. Translation gives CATSSGTFTYEQYF.

The gene calls are TRBV18 and TRBJ2-1, with D perhaps TRBD2 (6 bases). The CDR3 totals 16 residues. Germline CDR1 reads KGHSH; CDR2 reads LQKENI. Trimming removed 3 bases at V and 1 base at J, with 13 bases between. The CDR3 sequence: CASSPALAESYNEQFF. The CDR3 nucleotides read TGTGCCAGCTCACCCGCCTTAGCGGAATCCTACAATGAGCAGTTCTTC.

This clonotype was seen ten or more times. The V gene is TRBV29-1, the J gene TRBJ2-5, with no clear D. The V end lost 3 bases, the J end lost 1 base, and 12 bases lay between the germline ends. CDR1 is SQVTM, CDR2 ANQGSEA, per germline. This CDR3 has 14 residues. The CDR3 loop reads CSVDWNSIQETQYF. In DNA form, the CDR3 reads TGCAGCGTTGACTGGAACAGCATCCAAGAGACCCAGTACTTC.

With regard to this clonotype: This may stem from a read error, because a much larger clone lies one nucleotide away. This chain links TRBV19 with TRBJ1-4; TRBD1 aligns across 8 bases. This CDR3 contains 14 residues. V lost 5 bases and J lost 9; bases outside the gene matches: 8. Germline CDR1 and CDR2: LNHDA and SQIVND (reference sequence). CDR3 residues: CASSRQGFDKKLFF. The CDR3 DNA follows: TGTGCCAGTAGTCGACAGGGGTTTGATAAAAAACTGTTTTTT.

At least ten counts were recorded for this clonotype. The chain has TRBV19 and TRBJ2-2; D is undetermined. The CDR3 runs to 14 residues. CDR1 and CDR2 (germline): LNHDA, SQIVND (reference sequence). With 7 bases removed from V and 1 base from J, the gap between germline ends came to 10 bases. Here the CDR3 DNA reads TGTGCCAGTAAAAACAGAAAGAACACCGGGGAGCTGTTTTTT. Protein sequence: CASKNRKNTGELFF.

This clonotype was counted many times. The genes are TRBV2 and TRBJ2-3; D unresolved. V was trimmed by 5 bases and J by 4 bases, leaving 16 bases between them. The CDR3 has 15 amino acids. The germline CDR1 and CDR2 sequences are SNHLY and FYNNEI. The CDR3 spells CASSPRQTPADTQYF. CDR3 DNA sequence: TGTGCCAGCAGTCCCCGCCAGACACCCGCAGATACGCAGTATTTT. The full variable domain, its missing parts supplied by reference TRBV2 and TRBJ2-3, is EPEVTQTPSHQVTQMGQEVILRCVPISNHLYFYWYRQILGQKVEFLVSFYNNEISEKSEIFDDQFSVERPDGSNFTLKIRSTKLEDSAMYFCASSPRQTPADTQYFGPGTRLTVL.

This clonotype was recorded many times. V and J are TRBV19 and TRBJ2-7; no clear D. The CDR3 extends over 14 amino acids. Between the trimmed V and J ends, which lost 4 bases and 0 bases, there was a span of 10 bases. Germline loops: CDR1 LNHDA, CDR2 SQIVND (reference sequence). The DNA for the CDR3 is TGTGCCAGTAGTAGCACCGGCAACTCCTACGAGCAGTACTTC. This translates into CASSSTGNSYEQYF.

This clonotype came up many times. The chain combines TRBV20-1 with TRBJ2-1, with a weak D call TRBD2 (5 bases). CDR3 length: 16 amino acids. V was trimmed by 3 bases and J by 2 bases, leaving 17 bases between them. CDR1 DFQATT and CDR2 SNEGSKA come from the germline V gene (reference sequence). The CDR3 is CSASPLRTGAYNEQFF. The CDR3, as DNA: TGCAGTGCTAGTCCCCTTCGGACTGGGGCCTACAATGAGCAGTTCTTC.

In regard to this clonotype: A read error may be the cause here, since a much bigger clone is one base away. The J gene is TRBJ1-5, the V gene TRBV9; a weak D match, TRBD1 (5 bases). CDR3 length equals 15 residues. Germline values: CDR1 SGDLS, CDR2 YYNGEE. The CDR3 bases are TGTGCCAGCAGCGTGGGACCCGCGGTAGGTCAGCCCCCGCATTTT. Encoded protein: CASSVGPAVGQPPHF.

This clonotype was seen ten or more times. The CDR3 nucleotides are TGCAGTGCTAGTGCAGGGGCGGTGGGGGAGCAGTACTTC. It specifies CSASAGAVGEQYF. The chain employs TRBV20-1 and TRBJ2-7, with D possibly matching TRBD1 (6 bases). CDR3 length: 13 amino acids. CDR1 and CDR2 from the germline V gene are DFQATT and SNEGSKA (reference sequence). Trimming cost V 3 bases and J 7 bases, with 16 bases left between them.

This clonotype was counted at least ten times. The chain carries TRBV4-1 and TRBJ2-1; 8 bases are a match to TRBD2. The trim removed 5 bases at V and 8 bases at J, leaving 11 bases unmatched. Looked up from germline, CDR1 is MGHRA and CDR2 is YSYEKL. The CDR3 has 15 amino acids. CDR3: CASSYSGTAQDEQFF. CDR3 sequence (DNA): TGCGCCAGCAGCTATAGCGGGACCGCTCAAGATGAGCAGTTCTTC.

Only one count was recorded for this clonotype. The chain carries TRBV14 and TRBJ1-1; tentative D call: TRBD1 (5 bases). This CDR3 spans 17 amino acids. Trimming removed 0 bases from V and 1 base from J, with 15 bases in between. Germline assignment: CDR1 SGHDN and CDR2 FVKESK. This CDR3 is CASSQDIWAGRNTEAFF. In DNA, the CDR3 is TGTGCCAGCAGCCAAGATATATGGGCAGGGAGGAACACTGAAGCTTTCTTT.

This clonotype was counted many times. The chain couples TRBV5-1 to TRBJ1-5, with D unclear. V was clipped by 0 bases and J by 7 bases, with 8 bases between them. The CDR3 is made up of 13 amino acids. Germline V CDR1 and CDR2: SGHRS, YFSETQ. CDR3 loop: CASSLVGYQPQHF. In DNA form, the CDR3 reads TGCGCCAGCAGCTTGGTTGGGTACCAGCCCCAGCATTTT. Combining the CDR3 with reference TRBV5-1 and TRBJ1-5 gives the whole variable domain KAGVTQTPRYLIKTRGQQVTLSCSPISGHRSVSWYQQTPGQGLQFLFEYFSETQRNKGNFPGRFSGRQFSNSRSEMNVSTLELGDSALYLCASSLVGYQPQHFGDGTRLSIL.

The V and J genes are TRBV19 and TRBJ2-3; D is perhaps TRBD1 or TRBD2 (5 bases each). This CDR3 contains 16 residues. CDR1 and CDR2 from the germline V gene are LNHDA and SQIVND (reference sequence). V was shortened by 4 bases and J by 0 bases, with 14 bases between the two germline ends. The CDR3 DNA reads TGTGCCAGTAGTAAGACGGGGAAGGGGAGCACAGATACGCAGTATTTT. This sequence encodes CASSKTGKGSTDTQYF.

This clonotype occurred many times. The V and J genes are TRBV12-3 or TRBV12-4 and TRBJ2-5; 8 bases match TRBD2. With 2 bases clipped from V and 4 bases from J, the junction kept 6 bases outside the gene matches. The CDR3 consists of 15 residues. The CDR3 bases are TGTGCCAGCAGTTTAACTAGCGGAGGAAGAGAGACCCAGTACTTC. Amino acid sequence: CASSLTSGGRETQYF.

This clonotype appeared many times. V usage is TRBV5-1 and J usage is TRBJ2-3; 7 nucleotides match TRBD2. The CDR3 has 14 amino acids. CDR1 SGHRS and CDR2 YFSETQ come from the germline V gene. Unmatched junction bases numbered 4, after V lost 2 bases and J lost 4 bases. The CDR3 bases are TGCGCCAGCAGCTTTGGCGGGAGCGCAGATACGCAGTATTTT. This gives the protein CASSFGGSADTQYF.

This clonotype was detected many times. The V and J genes are TRBV5-1 and TRBJ2-1, with D unclear. This CDR3 has 15 residues. Germline V gene data show CDR1 as SGHRS and CDR2 as YFSETQ. Deletions cut 4 bases from V and 5 bases from J, with 16 bases between. CDR3 coding DNA: TGCGCCAGCAGCCTCAACATACAGTCACACAATGAGCAGTTCTTC. Protein product: CASSLNIQSHNEQFF.

This clonotype was seen many times. This rearrangement joins TRBV28 to TRBJ2-1; 9 positions match TRBD2. V shed 10 bases and J 0 bases; nucleotides not matched to a gene: 4. The germline V gene encodes CDR1 MDHEN and CDR2 SYDVKM. This CDR3 spans 14 amino acids. The DNA for the CDR3 is TGTGCCACCAAGACTAGCGGCTCCTACAATGAGCAGTTCTTC. It encodes CATKTSGSYNEQFF. Complete variable domain (other parts from reference TRBV28 and TRBJ2-1): DVKVTQSSRYLVKRTGEKVFLECVQDMDHENMFWYRQDPGLGLRLIYFSYDVKMKEKGDIPEGYSVSREKKERFSLILESASTNQTSMYLCATKTSGSYNEQFFGPGTRLTVL.

A few counts support this clonotype. A much larger clone lies one base from this, so it may be a read error. CDR3 nucleotides: TGTGCCAGCAGCTTAGCGAGATTGTACGGGAGGGCCTTGAGAAGCATTCAGTACTTC. This encodes CASSLARLYGRALRSIQYF. The V call is TRBV7-2, the J call TRBJ2-4, with 8 bases matching TRBD2. CDR1 SGHTA and CDR2 FQGNSA come from the germline V gene. J lost 9 bases, V lost 0 bases, and 19 bases had no gene match. The CDR3 consists of 19 residues.

Regarding this clonotype: Possible read error: a much larger clone is one base away. J is TRBJ2-7 and V is TRBV6-6, with D possibly TRBD2 on 7 matching bases. The CDR3 contains 14 residues. CDR1 and CDR2 (germline): MNHNY, SVGAGI (reference sequence). Trimming shortened V by 4 bases and J by 2 bases, and 12 bases separated the two germline ends. The CDR3 is CASSWGGAPYEQYF. In nucleotides, the CDR3 is TGTGCCAGCAGTTGGGGGGGGGCACCCTACGAGCAGTACTTC.

This clonotype showed up many times. The chain combines TRBV4-2 with TRBJ2-2, with D possibly TRBD1 on 6 matching bases. Between the trimmed V and J ends, which lost 0 bases and 1 base, there was a span of 6 bases. CDR1 is LGHNA and CDR2 is YNFKEQ in the germline V gene. CDR3 length equals 15 residues. The CDR3 protein is CASSQDRGNTGELFF. In DNA, the CDR3 is TGTGCCAGCAGCCAAGACAGGGGGAACACCGGGGAGCTGTTTTTT.

This clonotype was counted a few times. The chain carries TRBV12-5 and TRBJ2-7, with a weak D call TRBD2 (6 bases). The germline V gene has CDR1 LGHNT and CDR2 FRNRAP. The V end lost 1 base, the J end lost 0 bases, and 13 bases lay between the germline ends. The CDR3 has 16 amino acids. Written as DNA, the CDR3 is TGTGCTAGTGGTTTGGACCTCTCGACTAGCTCCTACGAGCAGTACTTC. Translation gives CASGLDLSTSSYEQYF.

V usage is TRBV7-8 and J usage is TRBJ2-1; the match to TRBD2 covers 8 bases. The CDR3 covers 17 residues. V was pared by 1 base and J by 4 bases, with 9 bases of the junction left unmatched. Looked up from germline, CDR1 is SGHVS and CDR2 is FQNEAQ. The DNA for the CDR3 is TGTGCCAGCAGCTTAGATTTTTTGGGACTAGGTTACAATGAGCAGTTCTTC. Translation: CASSLDFLGLGYNEQFF.

This clonotype showed up many times. The chain has TRBV29-1 and TRBJ2-1; 9 bases agree with TRBD1. The CDR3 sequence is 13 residues long. V lost 7 bases and J lost 6; bases outside the gene matches: 7. From germline, CDR1 is SQVTM and CDR2 ANQGSEA. The CDR3 nucleotides read TGCAGCGCCGACCTGACAGGGGGCAATGAGCAGTTCTTC. It encodes CSADLTGGNEQFF.

Details on this clonotype: A clone one base away is much larger, so this may be a read error. No conserved phenylalanine or tryptophan ends this CDR3, so it is likely a read error. The V gene is TRBV2, the J gene TRBJ2-7, with a weak D call TRBD2 (6 bases). Germline loops: CDR1 SNHLY, CDR2 FYNNEI. This CDR3 comprises 14 residues. Trimming stripped 6 bases from V and 4 bases from J, with 16 bases between. This CDR3 is CASSRITSYYEQYL. The CDR3 DNA sequence: TGTGCCAGCAGCCGCATAACTAGCTATTACGAGCAGTACCTC.

This clonotype has ten or more counts. The J gene is TRBJ2-5, the V gene TRBV6-1, with D tentatively TRBD1 (6 bases). CDR1 is MNHNS and CDR2 is SASEGT in the germline V gene. V was cut by 2 bases and J by 4 bases, with 23 bases left in between. The CDR3 runs to 18 residues. The DNA of the CDR3 is TGTGCCAGCAGTGAAATTCGGCTCGGGACACCCAGGGGAGAGACCCAGTACTTC. Protein: CASSEIRLGTPRGETQYF.

This clonotype was counted at least ten times. V and J are TRBV12-3 or TRBV12-4 and TRBJ2-3; D is unresolved. This CDR3 has 12 residues. With 3 bases removed from V and 2 bases from J, the gap between germline ends came to 3 bases. CDR3 loop: CASSFFTDTQYF. The CDR3 DNA is TGTGCCAGCAGTTTTTTCACAGATACGCAGTATTTT.

This clonotype was found many times. The chain uses TRBV20-1 and TRBJ1-5; 9 nucleotides agree with TRBD1. Germline V gene lookup returns CDR1 DFQATT and CDR2 SNEGSKA (reference sequence). The CDR3 extends over 14 amino acids. After removal of 3 bases from V and 9 bases from J, the junction contained 9 bases not matched to a gene. The DNA for the CDR3 is TGCAGTGCTAGTAGGACAGGGGCGCGGGGGCCCCAGCATTTT. It is translated as CSASRTGARGPQHF.